This entry is about one T cell receptor beta chain. With 5 bases clipped from V and 6 bases from J, the junction kept 4 bases outside the gene matches. The CDR3 covers 14 residues. The germline CDR1 and CDR2 sequences are SGHAT and FQNNGV. The sample comes from a study of blood T cell repertoires in COVID-19. Original analysis: Amplification of reference gene primers provided the estimated nucleated cell counts. This table comes from immunoSEQ multiplex PCR, and its TCRdb copy is limited to in-frame clones, with some not included. Clone size and the V and J calls come from that table; the DNA yielded D and trimming. The table includes a few hundred thousand clones, approximately 88% detected once. Those who participated ranged in age from roughly 18 to 90 years and resided in approximately 26 US areas. Recovered Cohort 3 donors showed two negative PCRs, clearance, or symptom resolution.

The receptor was isolated from a man between 25 and 39 years old who had recovered from COVID-19. The gene calls are TRBV11-2 and TRBJ1-4; 9 bases match TRBD1. Source material: PBMCs or T cells enriched from blood (not recorded which). This CDR3 is CASSHRGRDEKLFF. The CDR3 DNA sequence: TGTGCCAGCAGCCACAGGGGGCGGGATGAAAAACTGTTTTTT.